This T cell receptor beta chain appears in the sequencing data of a study of T cells in Graves' hyperthyroidism and ophthalmopathy. Broader study findings: The majority of expanded thyroid clonotypes above 0.001 also appeared in blood.

Comment on this clonotype: Its antigen is unidentified.

The CDR3 runs 16 residues. The germline V gene has CDR1 SGHTS and CDR2 YDEGEE. J lost 2 bases, V lost 1 base, and 3 bases had no gene match. Amplification of TCR beta CDR3 regions was performed using RNA transcripts as template. RT-PCR in the first round (using the HTBI primer set) targeted the TCR CDR3. MiXCR was run by TCRdb on the multiplex PCR reads, yielding one entry per CDR3 protein. Of 200,000 to 250,000 distinct CDR3 sequences detected, under 20% appear once; the ten largest clones hold approximately 50%. In patients aged 18 to 65, hyperthyroidism was newly diagnosed, with duration under 2 months. Thyroid ultrasound, orbital computed tomography, clinical symptoms, and serum thyroxine and TRAb underpinned diagnoses.

The source material was blood. This rearrangement joins TRBV5-8 to TRBJ2-3; 11 nucleotides line up with TRBD2. The receptor comes from a man over 45 with Graves' hyperthyroidism. In nucleotides, the CDR3 is TGTGCCAGCAGCTTGAGGACTAGCGGGCACACAGATACGCAGTATTTT. Its protein product is CASSLRTSGHTDTQYF.